These 20 T cell receptor beta chains were all obtained from the same sample, sequenced in a study of identical twins. MiXCR, run by TCRdb on the 5' RACE reads, gives a single entry per CDR3 protein. Seen here are fewer than 900,000 distinct CDR3 sequences, 21% observed once, and the top ten hold 4% to 5.5%. Separately, the same data were catalogued under a study of T cells expressing NK-cell markers.

The sequenced sample consisted of PBMCs. The source of these receptors is a woman younger than 35 in good health.

The V and J genes are TRBV6-1 and TRBJ2-7; tentative D call: TRBD1 (6 bases). Between the trimmed V and J ends, which lost 6 bases and 6 bases, there was a span of 15 bases. CDR1 and CDR2 from the germline V gene are MNHNS and SASEGT. The CDR3 has 13 amino acids. CDR3 region: CASSPFVRGEQYF. CDR3 in DNA: TGTGCCAGCAGCCCTTTCGTCAGGGGCGAGCAGTACTTC.

V and J are TRBV27 and TRBJ1-1; 7 bases align to TRBD1. Germline CDR1 and CDR2: MNHEY and SMNVEV (reference sequence). The CDR3 sequence is 14 residues long. With 5 bases clipped from V and 4 bases from J, the junction kept 7 bases outside the gene matches. The CDR3 loop reads CASSDRVHITEAFF. The CDR3 DNA follows: TGTGCCAGCAGTGACAGGGTCCATATCACTGAAGCTTTCTTT.

Many counts were recorded for this clonotype. The chain carries TRBV12-3 or TRBV12-4 and TRBJ2-1; D could derive from TRBD1 or TRBD2 (6 bases each). V lost 6 bases and J 7 bases, leaving 22 bases between the germline ends. The CDR3 contains 16 residues. CDR3 sequence reads: CASRHRMTGGPNEQFF. CDR3 DNA: TGTGCCAGCAGGCACCGTATGACCGGGGGCCCGAATGAGCAGTTCTTC.

The V gene is TRBV3-1, the J gene TRBJ2-3, with D maybe TRBD2 (6 bases). CDR3 length: 15 amino acids. Per germline, CDR1 LGHDT and CDR2 YNNKEL (reference sequence). Deletions cut 1 base from V and 2 bases from J, with 10 bases between. The CDR3 sequence is CASSQADYYTDTQYF. The CDR3 DNA follows: TGTGCCAGCAGCCAAGCGGACTACTACACAGATACGCAGTATTTT.

CDR3: CATAPGLAAYEQYF. Here the CDR3 DNA reads TGTGCCACCGCCCCGGGACTAGCGGCATACGAGCAGTACTTC. The V and J genes are TRBV10-3 and TRBJ2-7, with TRBD2 matching 11 bases. The CDR3 is made up of 14 amino acids. The V segment lost 10 bases and the J segment 4 bases; nucleotides outside the gene matches: 9. Germline CDR1 ENHRY, CDR2 SYGVKD.

The rearrangement links TRBV7-2 to TRBJ2-1; no firm D call. The CDR3 contains 13 residues. The germline gives CDR1 SGHTA, CDR2 FQGNSA. Trimming cost V 5 bases and J 9 bases, with 14 bases left between them. The CDR3 spells CASSPADTIEQFF. CDR3 DNA sequence: TGTGCCAGCAGCCCGGCGGATACAATTGAGCAGTTCTTC.

The chain recombines TRBV2 with TRBJ1-4; 8 positions agree with TRBD1. The CDR3 loop spans 14 amino acids. Germline CDR1 is SNHLY and CDR2 is FYNNEI. V lost 8 bases and J lost 7; bases outside the gene matches: 9. CDR3 nucleotides: TGTGCCAGCTGCCTGACAGGGGATGTTGAAAAACTGTTTTTT. Its protein is CASCLTGDVEKLFF. Looking up the rest from reference TRBV2 and TRBJ1-4 gives the full variable domain: EPEVTQTPSHQVTQMGQEVILRCVPISNHLYFYWYRQILGQKVEFLVSFYNNEISEKSEIFDDQFSVERPDGSNFTLKIRSTKLEDSAMYFCASCLTGDVEKLFFGSGTQLSVL.

This clonotype was observed at least ten times. The V and J genes are TRBV7-9 and TRBJ1-5, with unresolved D. CDR1 and CDR2 from the germline V gene are SEHNR and FQNEAQ (reference sequence). The CDR3 loop spans 15 amino acids. The V gene lost 1 base and the J gene lost 1 base, with 8 bases spanning the gap. The CDR3 nucleotides read TGTGCCAGCAGCTTAGGAGGGTACAGCAATCAGCCCCAGCATTTT. Its translation: CASSLGGYSNQPQHF.

This clonotype was observed a handful of times. The rearrangement uses TRBV29-1 and TRBJ2-7, with a weak D call TRBD1 (6 bases). CDR1 is SQVTM and CDR2 is ANQGSEA in the germline V gene. V was clipped by 0 bases and J by 6 bases, with 15 bases between them. CDR3 length equals 14 residues. CDR3 sequence reads: CSVEEGGGRSEQYF. The CDR3 coding sequence is TGCAGCGTTGAAGAAGGGGGTGGGCGCTCCGAGCAGTACTTC.

The rearrangement links TRBV20-1 to TRBJ2-7, with 11 bases fitting TRBD1. V was clipped by 4 bases and J by 2 bases; unmatched bases: 10. This CDR3 contains 16 residues. The germline V gene has CDR1 DFQATT and CDR2 SNEGSKA (reference sequence). The CDR3 DNA follows: TGCAGTGCTACTCGCCGGGGGGGACAGGGGGCCTACGAGCAGTACTTC. This gives the protein CSATRRGGQGAYEQYF.

The V gene is TRBV2, the J gene TRBJ2-7; D possibly corresponds to TRBD2 (5 bases). The CDR3 runs 12 residues. The V gene's germline CDR1 is SNHLY and CDR2 FYNNEI. V was shortened by 1 base and J by 9 bases, with 10 bases between the two germline ends. In DNA, the CDR3 is TGTGCCAGCAGTGAAGTGAGGGAACGGCAGTACTTC. Protein product: CASSEVRERQYF.

This rearrangement joins TRBV7-2 to TRBJ1-1; 9 bases agree with TRBD1. V shed 2 bases, J shed 3 bases, and the junction held 4 bases outside the gene matches. The germline gives CDR1 SGHTA, CDR2 FQGNSA. The CDR3 length is 15 residues. The CDR3 DNA reads TGTGCCAGCAGCTTAAGACAGGGGGAGGACACTGAAGCTTTCTTT. This encodes CASSLRQGEDTEAFF.

This CDR3 reads CAIRTDLELFF. In nucleotides, the CDR3 is TGTGCCATCAGGACCGATTTGGAGCTGTTTTTT. This chain connects TRBV10-3 to TRBJ2-2; no definite D call. The germline V gene encodes CDR1 ENHRY and CDR2 SYGVKD. The V gene lost 6 bases and the J gene lost 10 bases, with 9 bases spanning the gap. The CDR3 has 11 amino acids.

This chain connects TRBV10-3 to TRBJ2-1; D unresolved. Germline lookup yields CDR1 ENHRY and CDR2 SYGVKD. V dropped 3 bases and J dropped 10 bases, with 16 bases sitting between them. CDR3 length equals 14 residues. Here the CDR3 DNA reads TGTGCCATCAGTGAAGTGGGCCATTCAGGCGAGCAGTTCTTC. It translates to CAISEVGHSGEQFF.

The V and J genes are TRBV10-3 and TRBJ1-1; 10 bases are a match to TRBD1. Trimming removed 6 bases from V and 3 bases from J; junction bases left unmatched: 7. The CDR3 contains 15 residues. Germline V gene sequence: CDR1 ENHRY, CDR2 SYGVKD. The CDR3 here is CAIRRQGASYTEAFF. CDR3 DNA: TGTGCCATCAGAAGACAGGGGGCTTCGTACACTGAAGCTTTCTTT.

The chain combines TRBV27 with TRBJ2-5; 10 bases align to TRBD2. The germline CDR1 and CDR2 sequences are MNHEY and SMNVEV (reference sequence). The CDR3 has 17 residues. V lost 2 bases and J lost 4; bases outside the gene matches: 10. This CDR3 is CASSLKRGGPLRETQYF. CDR3 DNA: TGTGCCAGCAGTTTAAAGCGGGGGGGCCCCCTCCGAGAGACCCAGTACTTC.

This clonotype was seen ten or more times. This chain joins TRBV29-1 and TRBJ2-5; D unresolved. The germline CDR1 and CDR2 sequences are SQVTM and ANQGSEA. V lost 6 bases to trimming and J lost 3 bases, with 8 bases between them. This CDR3 region has 11 residues. CDR3 nucleotides: TGCAGCGTCGTCCGAGAAGAGACCCAGTACTTC. Residues: CSVVREETQYF.

This clonotype came up a few times. The rearrangement links TRBV7-2 to TRBJ2-7; 7 bases agree with TRBD2. In germline, CDR1 is SGHTA, CDR2 FQGNSA. Trimming took 2 bases from V and 5 from J; bases not matched to a gene: 6. The CDR3 sequence is 14 residues long. The CDR3 DNA is TGTGCCAGCAGCTTACCTGGACTAGTGAACGAGCAGTACTTC. It is translated as CASSLPGLVNEQYF. Combining the CDR3 with reference TRBV7-2 and TRBJ2-7 gives the whole variable domain GAGVSQSPSNKVTEKGKDVELRCDPISGHTALYWYRQSLGQGLEFLIYFQGNSAPDKSGLPSDRFSAERTGGSVSTLTIQRTQQEDSAVYLCASSLPGLVNEQYFGPGTRLTVT.

This clonotype was found many times. The chain links TRBV29-1 to TRBJ2-5; TRBD1 agrees at 8 bases. Germline V CDR1 and CDR2: SQVTM, ANQGSEA. The CDR3 contains 14 residues. J lost 5 bases, V lost 1 base, and 6 bases had no gene match. The CDR3 here is CSVEGDRGVETQYF. In nucleotides, the CDR3 is TGCAGCGTTGAAGGCGACAGGGGAGTTGAGACCCAGTACTTC.

A note on this clonotype: A much more abundant neighbour one base away suggests this may be a read error. This chain joins TRBV5-6 and TRBJ1-5; D remains unclear. Germline V lookup: CDR1 SGHDT, CDR2 YYEEEE. The CDR3 sequence is 15 residues long. Deletions cut 1 base from V and 3 bases from J, with 11 bases between. CDR3 amino acids: CASSLWGENNQPQHF. CDR3 DNA: TGTGCCAGCAGCTTGTGGGGAGAGAACAATCAGCCCCAGCATTTT. Supplemented by reference TRBV5-6 and TRBJ1-5, the full variable domain reads DAGVTQSPTHLIKTRGQQVTLRCSPKSGHDTVSWYQQALGQGPQFIFQYYEEEERQRGNFPDRFSGHQFPNYSSELNVNALLLGDSALYLCASSLWGENNQPQHFGDGTRLSIL.